These 19 T cell receptor beta chains were sequenced from one sample in a study of shared clonotypes between healthy human individuals. TCRdb keeps only in-frame clones here, not all; method: immunoSEQ multiplex PCR. The sample carries about 990,000 clones, 70% to 80% recorded once. Sequenced input: memory CD4+ T cells from PBMCs. Specified subset: CD45RA-negative fraction. The receptors originated from a man younger than 35 in good health. Some clones in this sample may be carry-over from other donors' samples.

The V and J genes are TRBV10-3 and TRBJ2-3; TRBD2 matches 10 bases. Germline assignment: CDR1 ENHRY and CDR2 SYGVKD. CDR3 length equals 16 residues. The V gene end was trimmed by 5 bases and the J gene end by 4 bases; junction bases not matched to a gene: 9. CDR3 amino acids: CAISPILSGRADTQYF. In DNA form, the CDR3 reads TGTGCCATCAGTCCCATCCTCAGCGGGAGGGCAGATACGCAGTATTTT.

The chain combines TRBV28 with TRBJ1-5; D is undetermined. V dropped 3 bases and J dropped 5 bases, with 11 bases sitting between them. CDR1 is MDHEN, CDR2 SYDVKM, per germline. This CDR3 comprises 14 residues. CDR3 region: CASSFSERDQPQHF. Written as DNA, the CDR3 is TGTGCCAGCAGTTTTTCAGAACGGGATCAGCCCCAGCATTTT.

A note on this clone: Since a much larger clone is just one base distant, this may be a read error. The chain recombines TRBV28 with TRBJ2-2; D is unclear. This CDR3 has 11 amino acids. Trimming removed 5 bases at V and 4 bases at J, with 2 bases between. In germline, CDR1 is MDHEN, CDR2 SYDVKM. Here the CDR3 DNA reads TGTGCCAGCAGTGGCACCGGGGAGCTGTTTTTT. Its translation is CASSGTGELFF.

The V gene is TRBV5-1, the J gene TRBJ1-1, with 7 bases aligning to TRBD1. The CDR3 extends over 13 amino acids. CDR1 is SGHRS, CDR2 YFSETQ, per germline. Unmatched junction bases numbered 4, after V lost 3 bases and J lost 5 bases. CDR3 DNA sequence: TGCGCCAGCAGCTGGACACAGGGGACTGAAGCTTTCTTT. This encodes CASSWTQGTEAFF.

This chain connects TRBV7-8 to TRBJ2-7; D is ambiguous. The V and J ends lost 4 bases and 2 bases respectively, with 18 bases between them. CDR1 is SGHVS and CDR2 is FQNEAQ in the germline V gene. The CDR3 length is 16 residues. CDR3 nucleotide sequence: TGTGCCAGCAGCTCAATGAATCCGGGCCTTACCTACGAGCAGTACTTC. Translating it yields CASSSMNPGLTYEQYF.

V usage is TRBV19 and J usage is TRBJ2-7; 8 nucleotides align to TRBD1. The CDR3 is 14 amino acids. Trimming at V came to 5 bases and at J to 4 bases, leaving 7 bases not matched to a gene. Germline V CDR1 and CDR2: LNHDA, SQIVND (reference sequence). CDR3 region: CASSDRGHIYEQYF. The DNA for the CDR3 is TGTGCCAGTAGTGACAGGGGCCACATTTACGAGCAGTACTTC.

The chain links TRBV2 to TRBJ1-1; D not certain. The germline V gene encodes CDR1 SNHLY and CDR2 FYNNEI. V lost 4 bases, J lost 3 bases, and 15 bases lay in between. The CDR3 has 15 residues. CDR3 nucleotides: TGTGCCAGCAGTGTAGGAAGTGTAGTTTACACTGAAGCTTTCTTT. Translation gives CASSVGSVVYTEAFF. Filled out from reference TRBV2 and TRBJ1-1, the complete variable domain reads EPEVTQTPSHQVTQMGQEVILRCVPISNHLYFYWYRQILGQKVEFLVSFYNNEISEKSEIFDDQFSVERPDGSNFTLKIRSTKLEDSAMYFCASSVGSVVYTEAFFGQGTRLTVV.

The rearrangement links TRBV30 to TRBJ1-2; 7 bases agree with TRBD1. The V gene's germline CDR1 is GTSNPN and CDR2 SVGIG (reference sequence). Germline trimming cut 0 bases from V and 8 bases from J; bases unmatched to any gene: 6. The CDR3 sequence is 13 residues long. DNA of the CDR3: TGTGCCTGGAGTGTGTCAGGGGGAGGCGGCTACACCTTC. Translating it yields CAWSVSGGGGYTF.

The J gene is TRBJ1-2, the V gene TRBV5-1; D unclear. Deletions cut 0 bases from V and 0 bases from J, with 12 bases between. Germline CDR1 reads SGHRS; CDR2 reads YFSETQ. The CDR3 length is 16 residues. CDR3 sequence: CASSLGSGQTNYGYTF. In nucleotides, the CDR3 is TGCGCCAGCAGCTTGGGGTCCGGGCAGACTAACTATGGCTACACCTTC.

This clone has a single count. The chain joins TRBV19 to TRBJ1-5; the match to TRBD1 covers 10 bases. V lost 6 bases and J lost 9; bases outside the gene matches: 2. Germline-derived CDR1 and CDR2 are LNHDA and SQIVND (reference sequence). The CDR3 is 12 residues long. The CDR3 DNA is TGTGCCAGTAGGACAGGGGGCCTGCCCCAGCATTTT. It encodes CASRTGGLPQHF.

The chain recombines TRBV5-5 with TRBJ1-4; unclear D gene. The CDR3 totals 13 residues. Germline values: CDR1 SGHKS, CDR2 YYEKEE (reference sequence). V was pared by 2 bases and J by 5 bases, with 7 bases between. The CDR3 DNA follows: TGTGCCAGCAGCTTCCTCGGAAATGAAAAACTGTTTTTT. Residues: CASSFLGNEKLFF.

Details on this clone: Other DNA sequences from this sample encode an identical CDR3 as well. The rearrangement links TRBV2 to TRBJ2-3; weak D call: TRBD1 (5 bases). CDR3 length: 13 amino acids. The ends were cut back, 4 bases at V and 1 base at J, with 6 bases in the middle. Germline V lookup: CDR1 SNHLY, CDR2 FYNNEI. The CDR3 DNA is TGTGCCAGCAGTGTAGGGGGCACAGATACGCAGTATTTT. Protein: CASSVGGTDTQYF.

This clone was observed at least ten times. Other DNA sequences in the sample encode the same CDR3. The chain has TRBV28 and TRBJ1-1; D is unresolved. CDR1 is MDHEN and CDR2 is SYDVKM in the germline V gene. V was shortened by 2 bases and J by 8 bases, with 6 bases between the two germline ends. The CDR3 runs to 11 residues. The CDR3: CASSLRREAFF. CDR3 DNA sequence: TGTGCCAGCAGTTTAAGAAGGGAAGCTTTCTTT.

V usage is TRBV11-2 and J usage is TRBJ2-5; D ambiguous. The CDR3 runs to 17 residues. The V gene's germline CDR1 is SGHAT and CDR2 FQNNGV. V shed 5 bases and J shed 11 bases, with 30 bases lying between them. The CDR3 sequence: CASSPLPANLYQESQYF. The CDR3 region has the DNA TGTGCCAGCAGCCCCCTTCCAGCAAACCTGTACCAAGAGAGTCAGTACTTC.

This clone was detected only a few times. The rearrangement links TRBV28 to TRBJ1-2; TRBD1 aligns across 11 bases. CDR1 and CDR2 from the germline V gene are MDHEN and SYDVKM. Trimming cost V 7 bases and J 2 bases; bases outside gene matches: 12. The CDR3 is 17 residues long. This CDR3 is CASIRTGGYRLNYGYTF. The CDR3 bases are TGTGCCAGCATAAGGACAGGGGGCTACCGACTCAACTATGGCTACACCTTC.

The V gene is TRBV5-1, the J gene TRBJ2-5, with 7 nucleotides matching TRBD2. V gave up 0 bases and J gave up 2 bases; unmatched junction bases: 7. The germline V gene has CDR1 SGHRS and CDR2 YFSETQ. This CDR3 is 16 amino acids long. The CDR3 sequence is CASSLGGSSGQETQYF. CDR3 in DNA: TGCGCCAGCAGCTTGGGGGGTTCTAGCGGACAAGAGACCCAGTACTTC.

The chain uses TRBV11-3 and TRBJ2-1; 7 bases agree with TRBD2. Germline V gene data show CDR1 as SGHNT and CDR2 as YENEEA. With 0 bases clipped from V and 3 bases from J, the junction kept 11 bases outside the gene matches. The CDR3 is 18 residues long. CDR3 sequence: CASSLDLGGGADYNEQFF. CDR3 DNA sequence: TGTGCCAGCAGCTTAGATCTGGGCGGGGGTGCCGACTACAATGAGCAGTTCTTC.

The J gene is TRBJ2-1, the V gene TRBV11-2, with D possibly being TRBD1 or TRBD2 (5 bases each). This CDR3 is 15 amino acids long. The germline CDR1 and CDR2 sequences are SGHAT and FQNNGV. Trimming shortened V by 5 bases and J by 4 bases, and 15 bases separated the two germline ends. The CDR3: CASSPRGTYYNEQFF. The CDR3 DNA is TGTGCCAGCAGCCCCCGAGGGACCTATTACAATGAGCAGTTCTTC.

V and J are TRBV7-9 and TRBJ1-1; 9 positions agree with TRBD1. Germline CDR1 is SEHNR and CDR2 is FQNEAQ (reference sequence). The CDR3 has 15 amino acids. V lost 5 bases to trimming and J lost 2 bases; unmatched junction nucleotides: 6. The CDR3 region has the DNA TGTGCCAGCAGCGGGTGGGACAGGGACAACACTGAAGCTTTCTTT. Residues: CASSGWDRDNTEAFF.